These 18 T cell receptor beta chains originate from one sample sequenced in a study of blood T cells in healthy people across ages (dated by TCRdb to 2013 to 2016). Preparation of the library involved 5' RACE. Instrument used: Illumina HiSeq 2500. The second PCR ran for roughly 6 to 11 cycles and used a J-beta primer mix along with a sample-barcoded 5' primer. The raw public data were reprocessed by TCRdb itself: fastp quality trimming at Q25, MiXCR clonotype calling, in-frame beta chains only. Duplicate CDR3 protein sequences are folded into a single record with the most common DNA and genes. The sample includes around 800,000 distinct CDR3 sequences, with roughly 24% observed a single time. The ten largest account for 3% of the sample. These records were also assigned to another study, of T cells of mothers and their children.

The specimen sequenced was blood. The receptor source for this set is a boy younger than 18 in good health.

The chain couples TRBV2 to TRBJ1-1, with D possibly being TRBD1 (6 bases). The CDR3 has 14 amino acids. CDR1 is SNHLY and CDR2 is FYNNEI in the germline V gene. The ends were cut back, 6 bases at V and 0 bases at J, with 11 bases in the middle. The CDR3 nucleotides read TGTGCCAGCAGGCCGGACAGTATGAACACTGAAGCTTTCTTT. This encodes CASRPDSMNTEAFF.

The chain is built from TRBV2 and TRBJ1-2; 7 nucleotides line up with TRBD1. The V gene's germline CDR1 is SNHLY and CDR2 FYNNEI. CDR3 length: 14 amino acids. Germline trimming cut 4 bases from V and 4 bases from J; bases unmatched to any gene: 6. The CDR3 loop reads CASSGETGRYGYTF. The DNA for the CDR3 is TGTGCCAGCAGTGGAGAGACAGGGCGCTATGGCTACACCTTC.

This chain connects TRBV7-9 to TRBJ2-3; 10 bases match TRBD2. Germline V gene data show CDR1 as SEHNR and CDR2 as FQNEAQ (reference sequence). J was trimmed by 4 bases and V by 1 base; bases with no gene match: 5. This CDR3 is 16 amino acids long. CDR3 sequence: CASSLVAGGFSDTQYF. Written as DNA, the CDR3 is TGTGCCAGCAGCTTAGTAGCGGGGGGCTTCTCAGATACGCAGTATTTT.

V gene TRBV24-1 combines with J gene TRBJ2-5; the match to TRBD1 covers 9 bases. V gave up 1 base and J gave up 3 bases; unmatched junction bases: 2. This CDR3 comprises 15 residues. CDR1 and CDR2 (germline): KGHDR, SFDVKD. Here the CDR3 DNA reads TGTGCCACCAGTGATTTCCGGGACAGGGAAGAGACCCAGTACTTC. Translating it yields CATSDFRDREETQYF.

This chain joins TRBV10-3 and TRBJ1-5; weak D call: TRBD1 (5 bases). CDR3 length equals 13 residues. V shed 7 bases and J shed 6 bases, with 13 bases lying between them. Germline values: CDR1 ENHRY, CDR2 SYGVKD. The CDR3 region has the DNA TGTGCCATCACGAGGGGCGAGGGTCAGCCCCAGCATTTT. Its translation is CAITRGEGQPQHF.

The chain uses TRBV5-1 and TRBJ1-1; a weak D match, TRBD1 (5 bases). V shed 4 bases and J shed 1 base, with 17 bases lying between them. Germline-derived CDR1 and CDR2 are SGHRS and YFSETQ. The CDR3 is made up of 16 amino acids. The CDR3 bases are TGCGCCAGCAGCCCCGTACTCGGGACCGAGAACACTGAAGCTTTCTTT. The encoded protein is CASSPVLGTENTEAFF.

This clonotype has just a few counts. The CDR3 sequence: CASSPQQGARETQYF. Here the CDR3 DNA reads TGTGCCAGCTCACCACAGCAGGGAGCTAGGGAGACCCAGTACTTC. The chain links TRBV18 to TRBJ2-5; D may correspond to TRBD1 or TRBD2 (5 bases each). V gave up 1 base and J gave up 5 bases, with 14 bases separating them. This CDR3 spans 15 amino acids. Germline V CDR1 and CDR2: KGHSH, LQKENI.

The chain combines TRBV28 with TRBJ2-5, with TRBD2 as a possible D gene (6 bases). Near its end, the DNA agrees better with TRBJ2-1, so the J call may be wrong. CDR1 and CDR2 from the germline V gene are MDHEN and SYDVKM. The CDR3 is 12 amino acids. CDR3 sequence (DNA): TGTGCCAGCAGTTTAGCGGGGTTCGAACAGTTCTTC. Protein product: CASSLAGFEQFF.

CDR3 region: CASSQPSNEQFF. In nucleotides, the CDR3 is TGCGCCAGCAGCCAGCCCAGTAATGAGCAGTTCTTC. The rearrangement joins TRBV5-1 to TRBJ2-5; no clear D. Judging by the DNA end, TRBJ2-1 fits better; the J call may be wrong. The V gene's germline CDR1 is SGHRS and CDR2 YFSETQ. This CDR3 region has 12 residues.

The chain recombines TRBV12-3 or TRBV12-4 with TRBJ1-2; D is unclear. V was pared by 4 bases and J by 4 bases, with 10 bases between. This CDR3 contains 13 residues. CDR3 coding DNA: TGTGCCAGCAGTTCCCCGAGTTCCTATGGCTACACCTTC. Translated, it gives CASSSPSSYGYTF.

The chain uses TRBV6-1 and TRBJ2-5; TRBD2 matches at 12 bases. CDR1 is MNHNS and CDR2 is SASEGT in the germline V gene. The CDR3 extends over 16 amino acids. The V gene end was trimmed by 4 bases and the J gene end by 2 bases; junction bases not matched to a gene: 5. The CDR3 DNA reads TGTGCCAGCAGTGGTCCGGGACTAGCGGGTCAAGAGACCCAGTACTTC. It yields the protein CASSGPGLAGQETQYF.

The chain combines TRBV29-1 with TRBJ1-5; D is perhaps TRBD1 (6 bases). The CDR3 has 13 amino acids. From germline, CDR1 is SQVTM and CDR2 ANQGSEA. V lost 5 bases and J 4 bases, leaving 12 bases between the germline ends. The CDR3 loop is CSVSGTINQPQHF. The CDR3 bases are TGCAGCGTTTCCGGGACAATAAATCAGCCCCAGCATTTT.

The chain joins TRBV19 to TRBJ2-5; D unresolved. The germline V gene encodes CDR1 LNHDA and CDR2 SQIVND (reference sequence). The CDR3 runs 14 residues. V lost 9 bases and J lost 5, with 19 bases in between. The CDR3 DNA follows: TGTGCCAGCCTTCAACTAACCCTGGGGGAGACCCAGTACTTC. The encoded protein is CASLQLTLGETQYF.

This clonotype was observed a handful of times. The CDR3 here is CAISASGAEAFF. The DNA of the CDR3 is TGTGCCATCAGTGCCAGTGGGGCTGAAGCTTTCTTT. The chain recombines TRBV10-3 with TRBJ1-1; D not certain. Germline V gene sequence: CDR1 ENHRY, CDR2 SYGVKD. The CDR3 covers 12 residues. Deletions cut 4 bases from V and 6 bases from J, with 9 bases between.

The chain recombines TRBV10-2 with TRBJ2-7; D is possibly TRBD1 (5 bases). This CDR3 is 13 amino acids long. Trimming pared 8 bases from V and 0 bases from J, leaving 11 bases between. From germline, CDR1 is WSHSY and CDR2 SAAADI. This CDR3 reads CASGDSSSYEQYF. CDR3 DNA sequence: TGCGCCAGCGGCGACAGTAGCTCCTACGAGCAGTACTTC.

The V call is TRBV24-1, the J call TRBJ2-1, with 10 bases matching TRBD1. Per germline, CDR1 KGHDR and CDR2 SFDVKD. Unmatched junction bases numbered 4, after V lost 2 bases and J lost 4 bases. The CDR3 sequence is 16 residues long. Here the CDR3 reads CATSDSGTGEYNEQFF. The CDR3 DNA reads as TGTGCCACCAGTGATTCCGGGACAGGGGAGTACAATGAGCAGTTCTTC.

J is TRBJ2-3 and V is TRBV24-1; 7 nucleotides match TRBD2. The CDR3 is made up of 16 amino acids. Germline values: CDR1 KGHDR, CDR2 SFDVKD. V lost 0 bases, J lost 6 bases, and 8 bases stayed unmatched. The CDR3 sequence is CATSDLRAGDPDTQYF. The CDR3 nucleotides read TGTGCCACCAGTGATTTGAGGGCGGGAGATCCGGATACGCAGTATTTT.

At least ten counts were recorded for this clonotype. The rearrangement uses TRBV30 and TRBJ1-2; D not resolved. Germline V gene data show CDR1 as GTSNPN and CDR2 as SVGIG (reference sequence). The CDR3 length is 10 residues. Trimming pared 5 bases from V and 6 bases from J, leaving 7 bases between. This chain's CDR3 is CAWDDDGYTF. DNA of the CDR3: TGTGCCTGGGATGACGATGGCTACACCTTC.